This T cell receptor beta chain was documented in a study of cytomegalovirus exposure and HLA in healthy donors. The study, taken as a whole, reports: There were several of the most significant clusters that appeared linked to common viral pathogens in a later analysis. Earlier analysis found most TCR beta V segments productive about 90% or about 30% of the time. Apparent HLA restriction characterized most CMV-associated TCR beta chains in a later analysis. The study carried out a later analysis of TCR beta sequences. It associated under 20,000 of them with specific HLA alleles at a false discovery rate of 0.05.

The CDR3 totals 14 residues. Germline values: CDR1 SEHNR, CDR2 FQNEAQ (reference sequence). The ends were cut back, 5 bases at V and 4 bases at J, with 14 bases in the middle. A multiplex PCR was run with 60 Vbeta primers and 13 Jbeta primers. Some clones are missing from TCRdb's copy, which holds only in-frame ones; the method was immunoSEQ multiplex PCR. Of fewer than 90,000 clones detected, 55% to 80% appear once; the ten largest clones hold 6% to 9.5%. As to this clone: The antigen remains undetermined.

The specimen sequenced was PBMCs. V and J are TRBV7-9 and TRBJ1-1; D unresolved. The TCR sequence derives from a man aged 40-49 years in good health and CMV-seropositive. The CDR3 reads CASSDREGGTEAFF. CDR3 DNA: TGTGCCAGCAGCGACCGGGAGGGCGGCACTGAAGCTTTCTTT. The full variable domain, in which reference TRBV7-9 and TRBJ1-1 provide the parts outside the CDR3, is DTGVSQNPRHKITKRGQNVTFRCDPISEHNRLYWYRQTLGQGPEFLTYFQNEAQLEKSRLLSDRFSAERPKGSFSTLEIQRTEQGDSAMYLCASSDREGGTEAFFGQGTRLTVV.